The 22 T cell receptor beta chains below were found in one sample sequenced in a study of neurological immune-mediated disorders. TCRdb used MiXCR to reprocess the 5' RACE reads, holding one entry per CDR3 protein. In the table there are 49,000 or so distinct CDR3 sequences, roughly 17% of which are singletons. Sequencing was carried out using PBMCs. These receptors were obtained from a man in his sixties in good health.

This clonotype was recorded many times. The gene calls are TRBV27 and TRBJ2-2; TRBD2 is a possible D gene (5 bases). V dropped 2 bases and J dropped 5 bases, with 9 bases sitting between them. This CDR3 comprises 14 residues. Germline lookup yields CDR1 MNHEY and CDR2 SMNVEV (reference sequence). CDR3 region: CASSLAWTTGELFF. The CDR3 DNA follows: TGTGCCAGCAGTTTAGCTTGGACTACCGGGGAGCTGTTTTTT.

This clonotype has ten or more counts. The chain links TRBV2 to TRBJ1-5; 7 bases are shared with TRBD1. CDR1 SNHLY and CDR2 FYNNEI come from the germline V gene. V was pared by 2 bases and J by 4 bases, with 2 bases of the junction left unmatched. The CDR3 is made up of 14 amino acids. The CDR3 DNA reads TGTGCCAGCAGTGAAACAGGGGCAAATCAGCCCCAGCATTTT. Translated, it gives CASSETGANQPQHF. The full variable domain, rest sourced from reference TRBV2 and TRBJ1-5, is EPEVTQTPSHQVTQMGQEVILRCVPISNHLYFYWYRQILGQKVEFLVSFYNNEISEKSEIFDDQFSVERPDGSNFTLKIRSTKLEDSAMYFCASSETGANQPQHFGDGTRLSIL.

This clonotype came up many times. The chain uses TRBV29-1 and TRBJ2-3; D could derive from TRBD1 or TRBD2 (5 bases each). The V end was cut by 7 bases, the J end by 5 bases, with 19 bases between. Germline V gene sequence: CDR1 SQVTM, CDR2 ANQGSEA. The CDR3 length is 14 residues. The CDR3 here is CSASGRGGGDTQYF. The CDR3, as DNA: TGCAGCGCCAGTGGGCGTGGGGGTGGAGATACGCAGTATTTT.

This clonotype has a count of ten or more. The chain employs TRBV24-1 and TRBJ2-1, with 8 bases aligning to TRBD2. Germline loops: CDR1 KGHDR, CDR2 SFDVKD. Unmatched junction bases numbered 2, after V lost 3 bases and J lost 2 bases. The CDR3 has 15 residues. The CDR3 DNA sequence: TGTGCCACCAGTGATACTAGCGGCACCTACAATGAGCAGTTCTTC. It translates to CATSDTSGTYNEQFF.

This clonotype has at least ten counts. CDR3 coding DNA: TGTGCCAGCAGGGGTGGGGGCACTGAAGCTTTCTTT. This codes for CASRGGGTEAFF. This chain connects TRBV27 to TRBJ1-1; TRBD1 is a possible D gene (5 bases). The CDR3 contains 12 residues. V was cut by 6 bases and J by 4 bases, with 9 bases left in between. Germline lookup yields CDR1 MNHEY and CDR2 SMNVEV (reference sequence).

This clonotype was detected many times. The chain links TRBV9 to TRBJ2-2; D possibly corresponds to TRBD2 (5 bases). This CDR3 is built from 13 residues. The germline CDR1 and CDR2 sequences are SGDLS and YYNGEE. V was pared by 0 bases and J by 7 bases, with 7 bases between. The CDR3 here is CASSVDEGGELFF. DNA of the CDR3: TGTGCCAGCAGCGTAGATGAGGGCGGGGAGCTGTTTTTT.

This chain joins TRBV4-1 and TRBJ2-7; D call uncertain. V lost 2 bases, J lost 4 bases, and 9 bases lay in between. The CDR3 has 13 residues. The V gene's germline CDR1 is MGHRA and CDR2 YSYEKL. The CDR3 nucleotides read TGCGCCAGCAGCCAACCCGTGACTTACGAGCAGTACTTC. It translates to CASSQPVTYEQYF.

This clonotype was seen ten or more times. The chain recombines TRBV20-1 with TRBJ2-5, with 9 bases lining up with TRBD2. Looked up from germline, CDR1 is DFQATT and CDR2 is SNEGSKA (reference sequence). V lost 2 bases, J lost 5 bases, and 6 bases stayed unmatched. The CDR3 runs to 14 residues. The CDR3 DNA is TGCAGTGCTAGACGGCGGGAGGGCCGCGAGACCCAGTACTTC. Protein sequence: CSARRREGRETQYF.

This clonotype has ten or more counts. The genes are TRBV20-1 and TRBJ2-1, with 8 bases aligning to TRBD2. The CDR3 runs to 17 residues. From germline, CDR1 is DFQATT and CDR2 SNEGSKA (reference sequence). V shed 0 bases, J shed 6 bases, and the junction held 13 bases outside the gene matches. CDR3 region: CSARDLNGRAGGNEQFF. CDR3 in DNA: TGCAGTGCTAGAGATCTTAACGGGAGGGCCGGGGGCAATGAGCAGTTCTTC.

This clonotype has ten or more counts. The chain uses TRBV12-3 or TRBV12-4 and TRBJ1-4, with 11 bases that match TRBD1. CDR3 length equals 15 residues. With 2 bases clipped from V and 8 bases from J, the junction kept 4 bases outside the gene matches. The CDR3 sequence is CASSLSGTGGEKLFF. As DNA, the CDR3 is TGTGCCAGCAGTTTAAGCGGGACAGGGGGAGAAAAACTGTTTTTT.

A single count supports this clonotype. This rearrangement joins TRBV10-1 to TRBJ2-1; D perhaps matches TRBD2 (6 bases). This CDR3 contains 13 residues. Germline values: CDR1 WNHNN, CDR2 SYGVQD (reference sequence). Trimming removed 4 bases at V and 12 bases at J, with 16 bases between. The CDR3 here is CASSGSGVARQFF. The CDR3 nucleotides are TGCGCCAGCAGTGGGTCGGGGGTAGCGAGGCAGTTCTTC.

This clonotype appeared many times. The rearrangement links TRBV20-1 to TRBJ2-5, with TRBD2 as a possible D gene (5 bases). The CDR3 is made up of 13 amino acids. Trimming took off 6 bases at V and 5 bases at J, with 16 bases between the two ends. Germline CDR1 is DFQATT and CDR2 is SNEGSKA (reference sequence). The CDR3: CSAPKSSVETQYF. DNA for the CDR3: TGCAGTGCCCCCAAAAGTAGCGTGGAGACCCAGTACTTC.

This clonotype was detected ten times or more. The rearrangement uses TRBV7-2 and TRBJ2-2; 9 nucleotides agree with TRBD2. Germline trimming cut 4 bases from V and 3 bases from J; bases unmatched to any gene: 3. The CDR3 spans 15 residues. Germline-derived CDR1 and CDR2 are SGHTA and FQGNSA. CDR3 sequence reads: CASSSASGDTGELFF. The CDR3 coding sequence is TGTGCCAGCAGCTCCGCTAGCGGGGACACCGGGGAGCTGTTTTTT.

The chain recombines TRBV25-1 with TRBJ2-7; possibly TRBD1 or TRBD2 for D (9 bases each). This CDR3 comprises 14 residues. The V gene lost 5 bases and the J gene lost 13 bases, with 24 bases spanning the gap. CDR1 is MGHDK, CDR2 SYGVNS, per germline. CDR3 bases: TGTGCCAGCAGTCCCCGGACAGGGGCGGGAGGGCACTACTTC. Translation: CASSPRTGAGGHYF.

Many counts were recorded for this clonotype. This sequence joins TRBV27 and TRBJ1-2, with TRBD1 matching 9 bases. CDR3 length: 15 amino acids. Losses at the gene ends were 5 bases for V and 4 bases for J; bases not matched to a gene: 8. The germline CDR1 and CDR2 sequences are MNHEY and SMNVEV (reference sequence). The CDR3 DNA sequence: TGTGCCAGCAGTCCTAGGGACAGGGCTACCTATGGCTACACCTTC. Its translation is CASSPRDRATYGYTF.

A remark on this clonotype: One junction end does not reproduce the germline sequence, and a read error may be involved. The chain recombines TRBV10-3 with TRBJ2-6; tentatively, D is TRBD1 (6 bases). This CDR3 is 16 amino acids long. Germline loops: CDR1 ENHRY, CDR2 SYGVKD. The CDR3 sequence is CVISESTGLGANVLTF. The DNA for the CDR3 is TGTGTCATCAGTGAGTCGACAGGCCTTGGGGCCAACGTCCTGACTTTC.

Many counts were recorded for this clonotype. The J gene is TRBJ2-7, the V gene TRBV15, with 10 bases fitting TRBD2. CDR3 length equals 14 residues. The V gene's germline CDR1 is LNHNV and CDR2 YYDKDF (reference sequence). Trimming removed 5 bases from V and 3 bases from J; junction bases left unmatched: 4. Here the CDR3 reads CATSARTSGYEQYF. As DNA, the CDR3 is TGTGCCACCAGCGCTCGGACTAGCGGCTACGAGCAGTACTTC.

This clonotype was observed a handful of times. The J gene is TRBJ2-1, the V gene TRBV6-1; D is unresolved. The CDR3 extends over 13 amino acids. The V and J ends lost 4 bases and 9 bases respectively, with 13 bases between them. Germline V gene lookup returns CDR1 MNHNS and CDR2 SASEGT. In nucleotides, the CDR3 is TGTGCCAGCAGTGGTCCTAGGGTCGGTGAGCAGTTCTTC. It specifies CASSGPRVGEQFF.

This clonotype has at least ten counts. The V and J genes are TRBV24-1 and TRBJ1-1; 8 bases line up with TRBD1. The trim removed 3 bases at V and 1 base at J, leaving 3 bases unmatched. CDR1 and CDR2 from the germline V gene are KGHDR and SFDVKD. The CDR3 is 15 residues long. The CDR3 region is CATSDAGGRNTEAFF. CDR3 sequence (DNA): TGTGCCACCAGTGATGCAGGGGGCCGGAACACTGAAGCTTTCTTT.

CDR3 loop: CAISESGGGPTDKQYF. In DNA, the CDR3 is TGTGCCATCAGTGAGTCTGGAGGGGGCCCGACAGATAAACAGTATTTT. The J gene is TRBJ2-3, the V gene TRBV10-3; D perhaps matches TRBD1 (7 bases). The CDR3 spans 16 residues. Trimming pared 0 bases from V and 12 bases from J, leaving 22 bases between. The germline CDR1 and CDR2 sequences are ENHRY and SYGVKD.

This clonotype was counted ten times or more. The gene calls are TRBV29-1 and TRBJ1-1, with D hard to call. The CDR3 length is 12 residues. V was trimmed by 5 bases and J by 1 base, leaving 8 bases between them. In germline, CDR1 is SQVTM, CDR2 ANQGSEA. The CDR3 reads CSVSKGNTEAFF. The CDR3 DNA reads as TGCAGCGTTTCGAAGGGGAACACTGAAGCTTTCTTT.

This clonotype was counted ten times or more. The J gene is TRBJ2-1, the V gene TRBV27, with unresolved D. The CDR3 has 13 residues. Germline V gene sequence: CDR1 MNHEY, CDR2 SMNVEV (reference sequence). Trimming took off 5 bases at V and 9 bases at J, with 14 bases between the two ends. CDR3 region: CASSSPRQGEQFF. The CDR3 DNA reads as TGTGCCAGCAGTAGTCCCCGACAAGGTGAGCAGTTCTTC.